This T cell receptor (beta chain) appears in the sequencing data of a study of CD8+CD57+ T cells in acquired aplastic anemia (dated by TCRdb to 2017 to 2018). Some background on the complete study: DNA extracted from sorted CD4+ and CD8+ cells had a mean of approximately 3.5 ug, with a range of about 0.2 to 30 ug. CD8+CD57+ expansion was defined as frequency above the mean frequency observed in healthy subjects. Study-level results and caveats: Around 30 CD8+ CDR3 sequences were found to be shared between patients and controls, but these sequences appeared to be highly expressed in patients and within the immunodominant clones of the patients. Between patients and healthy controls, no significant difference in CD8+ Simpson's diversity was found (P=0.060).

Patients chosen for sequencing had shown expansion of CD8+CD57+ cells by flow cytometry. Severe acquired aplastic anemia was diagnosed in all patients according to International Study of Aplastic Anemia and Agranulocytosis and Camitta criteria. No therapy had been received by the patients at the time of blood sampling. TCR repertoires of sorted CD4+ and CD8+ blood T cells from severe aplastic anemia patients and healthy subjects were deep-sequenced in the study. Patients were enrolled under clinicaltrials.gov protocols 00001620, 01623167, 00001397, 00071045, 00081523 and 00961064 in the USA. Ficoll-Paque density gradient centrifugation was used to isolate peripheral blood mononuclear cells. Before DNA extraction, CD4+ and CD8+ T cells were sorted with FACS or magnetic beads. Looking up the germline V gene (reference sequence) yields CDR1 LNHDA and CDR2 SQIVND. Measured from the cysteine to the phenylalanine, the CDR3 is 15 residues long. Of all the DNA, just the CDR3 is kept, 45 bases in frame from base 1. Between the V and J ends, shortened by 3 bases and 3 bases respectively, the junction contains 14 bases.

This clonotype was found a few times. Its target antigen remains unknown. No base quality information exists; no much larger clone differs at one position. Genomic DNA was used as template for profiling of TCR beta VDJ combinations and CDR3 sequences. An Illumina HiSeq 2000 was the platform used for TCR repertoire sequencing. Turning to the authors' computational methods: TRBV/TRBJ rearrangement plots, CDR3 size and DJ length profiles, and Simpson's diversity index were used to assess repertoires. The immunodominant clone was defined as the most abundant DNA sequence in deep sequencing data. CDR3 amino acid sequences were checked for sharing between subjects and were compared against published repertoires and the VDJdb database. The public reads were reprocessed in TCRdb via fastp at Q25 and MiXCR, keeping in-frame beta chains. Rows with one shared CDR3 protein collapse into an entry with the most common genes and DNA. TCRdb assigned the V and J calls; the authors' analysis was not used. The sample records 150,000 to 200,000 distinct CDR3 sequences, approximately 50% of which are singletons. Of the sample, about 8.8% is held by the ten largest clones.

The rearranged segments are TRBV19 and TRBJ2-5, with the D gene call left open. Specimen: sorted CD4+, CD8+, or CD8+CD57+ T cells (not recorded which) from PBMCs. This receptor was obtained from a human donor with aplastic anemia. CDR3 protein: CASSMESLGKETQYF. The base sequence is TGTGCCAGTAGTATGGAGTCGCTTGGGAAAGAGACCCAGTACTTC. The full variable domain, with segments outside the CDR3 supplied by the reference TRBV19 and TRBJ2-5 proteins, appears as DGGITQSPKYLFRKEGQNVTLSCEQNLNHDAMYWYRQDPGQGLRLIYYSQIVNDFQKGDIAEGYSVSREKKESFPLTVTSAQKNPTAFYLCASSMESLGKETQYFGPGTRLLVL.